Shown below are 15 T cell receptor beta chains from a single sample sequenced in a study of T-cell reconstitution after alpha-beta-depleted transplantation in children. The TCRbeta library was prepared with unique molecular identifiers. TCRdb re-called the PCR reads with MiXCR, one entry per CDR3 protein. Of about 70,000 distinct CDR3 sequences detected, about a tenth appear once; the ten largest clones hold over 10%. The sample here was PBMCs, taken before TCRalphabeta/CD19-depleted stem cell transplant. These receptors all stem from a boy younger than 18 with acute myeloid leukemia, due to receive a stem cell transplant.

At least ten counts were recorded for this clonotype. The chain carries TRBV4-1 and TRBJ1-3; D unclear. Germline V lookup: CDR1 MGHRA, CDR2 YSYEKL. V lost 0 bases and J 5 bases, leaving 11 bases between the germline ends. The CDR3 runs to 15 residues. The CDR3 DNA reads TGCGCCAGCAGCCAAGATGAGAAGAAAAGAAACACCATATATTTT. This sequence encodes CASSQDEKKRNTIYF.

In its sample, this clonotype was seen many times. The genes are TRBV9 and TRBJ2-1; 12 bases align to TRBD2. Trimming cost V 6 bases and J 8 bases; bases outside gene matches: 9. Germline V CDR1 and CDR2: SGDLS, YYNGEE. The CDR3 totals 15 residues. As DNA, the CDR3 is TGTGCCAGCACCCCGCTAGCGGGGGGGCGGGATGAGCAGTTCTTC. Translated, it gives CASTPLAGGRDEQFF.

This clonotype has a count of ten or more. The genes are TRBV6-1 and TRBJ1-2, with TRBD1 matching over 7 bases. Per the germline V gene, CDR1 is MNHNS and CDR2 is SASEGT. The CDR3 length is 13 residues. V shed 6 bases, J shed 5 bases, and the junction held 6 bases outside the gene matches. The CDR3 region has the DNA TGTGCCAGCAGCACAGGGGATCGGTATGGCTACACCTTC. Its translation: CASSTGDRYGYTF.

Note on this clonotype: Since a much larger clone is just one base distant, this may be a read error. V and J are TRBV15 and TRBJ2-7; D is possibly TRBD1 or TRBD2 (6 bases each). This CDR3 region has 14 residues. CDR1 and CDR2 (germline): LNHNV, YYDKDF (reference sequence). The V end was cut by 1 base, the J end by 10 bases, with 17 bases between. The CDR3 protein is CATSRGSQGGDQYF. Here the CDR3 DNA reads TGTGCCACCAGCAGAGGTTCACAGGGAGGCGACCAGTACTTC.

This clonotype was counted at least ten times. The chain carries TRBV14 and TRBJ1-3; the D gene is possibly TRBD1 (5 bases). The CDR3 totals 17 residues. The germline CDR1 and CDR2 sequences are SGHDN and FVKESK. V was cut by 3 bases and J by 0 bases, with 15 bases left in between. The CDR3 spells CASSQVVRGNSGNTIYF. As DNA, the CDR3 is TGTGCCAGCAGCCAGGTCGTAAGGGGCAACTCTGGAAACACCATATATTTT.

This clonotype was observed at least ten times. The J gene is TRBJ2-2, the V gene TRBV25-1; 11 nucleotides line up with TRBD1. Trimming removed 6 bases from V and 3 bases from J; junction bases left unmatched: 6. Per germline, CDR1 MGHDK and CDR2 SYGVNS. The CDR3 is 16 residues long. The CDR3: CASSQPGQGDTGELFF. The CDR3 DNA sequence: TGTGCCAGCAGCCAACCGGGACAGGGGGACACCGGGGAGCTGTTTTTT.

Many counts were recorded for this clonotype. The chain carries TRBV20-1 and TRBJ1-5; tentative D call: TRBD1 (5 bases). The V gene's germline CDR1 is DFQATT and CDR2 SNEGSKA (reference sequence). The CDR3 is 13 amino acids. V was pared by 4 bases and J by 4 bases, with 11 bases between. DNA of the CDR3: TGCAGTGCTACTCGACAGCCAAATCAGCCCCAGCATTTT. Translating gives CSATRQPNQPQHF.

This clonotype showed up many times. This chain links TRBV7-9 with TRBJ1-2; no definite D call. Germline V lookup: CDR1 SEHNR, CDR2 FQNEAQ (reference sequence). The CDR3 has 13 amino acids. Between the trimmed V and J ends, which lost 6 bases and 5 bases, there was a span of 13 bases. CDR3 amino acids: CASRPVRLYGYTF. DNA of the CDR3: TGTGCCAGCAGGCCTGTTCGACTGTATGGCTACACCTTC.

This clonotype has a count of ten or more. The rearrangement links TRBV6-5 to TRBJ2-7, with D perhaps being TRBD1 or TRBD2 (6 bases each). Trimming pared 2 bases from V and 7 bases from J, leaving 15 bases between. This CDR3 is built from 14 residues. Germline loops: CDR1 MNHEY, CDR2 SVGAGI. CDR3 DNA: TGTGCCAGCAGTTACGCGGGACACTTCGCAGAGCAGTACTTC. It yields the protein CASSYAGHFAEQYF.

This clonotype appeared many times. The gene calls are TRBV28 and TRBJ1-1; tentatively, D is TRBD1 (5 bases). Trimming left V 6 bases short and J 3 bases short, with 20 bases between. The CDR3 is 16 residues long. Germline-derived CDR1 and CDR2 are MDHEN and SYDVKM. The CDR3 region is CASRRSGFSRDTEAFF. The DNA for the CDR3 is TGTGCCAGCAGACGAAGCGGGTTTTCCAGGGACACTGAAGCTTTCTTT.

This clonotype showed up many times. This chain joins TRBV20-1 and TRBJ1-1; D call uncertain. Germline V gene sequence: CDR1 DFQATT, CDR2 SNEGSKA (reference sequence). The CDR3 covers 13 residues. Trimming took 3 bases from V and 5 from J, leaving 13 bases between them. The CDR3 nucleotides are TGCAGTGCTAGGGGTGGGTTTGGGACTGAAGCTTTCTTT. It codes for CSARGGFGTEAFF.

The sample holds many counts of this clonotype. The gene calls are TRBV6-1 and TRBJ2-7; D possibly corresponds to TRBD2 (6 bases). Between the trimmed V and J ends, which lost 6 bases and 3 bases, there was a span of 21 bases. CDR3 length equals 16 residues. Germline loops: CDR1 MNHNS, CDR2 SASEGT. DNA of the CDR3: TGTGCCAGCAGACCCTTGAGGCTCCACGGGGGCTACGAGCAGTACGTC. Its translation: CASRPLRLHGGYEQYV.

The chain has TRBV28 and TRBJ2-7; TRBD1 might be the D (5 bases). V was cut by 5 bases and J by 7 bases, with 18 bases left in between. The CDR3 is made up of 14 amino acids. Per the germline V gene, CDR1 is MDHEN and CDR2 is SYDVKM. The CDR3 DNA is TGTGCCAGCAGTCTAACAGGCCTCCTTGCGGAGCAGTACTTC. This codes for CASSLTGLLAEQYF.

The chain couples TRBV11-2 to TRBJ2-7, with 7 nucleotides matching TRBD2. The V segment lost 0 bases and the J segment 2 bases; nucleotides outside the gene matches: 7. CDR3 length equals 16 residues. Germline V CDR1 and CDR2: SGHAT, FQNNGV. CDR3 in amino acids: CASSLDSGGNPYEQYF. CDR3 DNA: TGTGCCAGCAGCTTAGATTCGGGGGGAAACCCCTACGAGCAGTACTTC.

This rearrangement joins TRBV7-8 to TRBJ1-2; D is undetermined. The CDR3 consists of 15 residues. The germline V gene has CDR1 SGHVS and CDR2 FQNEAQ. Between the trimmed V and J ends, which lost 1 base and 0 bases, there was a span of 9 bases. In DNA form, the CDR3 reads TGTGCCAGCAGCTTAGGTCCAGGAGCTAACTATGGCTACACCTTC. This encodes CASSLGPGANYGYTF.